The 27 T cell receptor beta chains reported below all come from one sample, sequenced in a study of cytomegalovirus exposure and HLA in healthy donors. Use of 60 Vbeta and 13 Jbeta primers characterized the PCR. Assay: immunoSEQ multiplex PCR; the TCRdb copy retains only in-frame clones and omits some. The table lists around 40,000 clones, around 87% of them singletons. The sample consisted of PBMCs. Every receptor here comes from a woman aged 40 to 50 in good health and CMV-seropositive.

This chain connects TRBV30 to TRBJ2-1; no clear D. The CDR3 sequence is 12 residues long. CDR1 and CDR2 (germline): GTSNPN, SVGIG (reference sequence). The ends were cut back, 1 base at V and 6 bases at J, with 7 bases in the middle. Here the CDR3 DNA reads TGTGCCTGGAGTGGAGGCAGCAATGAGCAGTTCTTC. Protein sequence: CAWSGGSNEQFF.

The CDR3 region has the DNA TGTGCCAGCAGTTATCCAGGGGGTACCGGGGAGCTGTTTTTT. Protein product: CASSYPGGTGELFF. The chain recombines TRBV6-5 with TRBJ2-2; 7 bases align to TRBD1. With V trimmed by 3 bases and J by 5 bases, 3 bases remained unmatched. The CDR3 totals 14 residues. The V gene's germline CDR1 is MNHEY and CDR2 SVGAGI.

V gene TRBV5-5 combines with J gene TRBJ2-5; weak D call: TRBD1 (6 bases). Germline V lookup: CDR1 SGHKS, CDR2 YYEKEE (reference sequence). The CDR3 totals 12 residues. The V gene lost 0 bases and the J gene lost 11 bases, with 11 bases spanning the gap. CDR3 sequence: CASSLEGVVQYF. CDR3 bases: TGTGCCAGCAGCTTGGAGGGGGTTGTGCAGTACTTC.

This rearrangement joins TRBV11-1 to TRBJ2-5, with 8 bases matching TRBD2. The J call may not be correct, given that the DNA end is closer to TRBJ2-7. The CDR3 runs to 14 residues. Germline CDR1 and CDR2: SGHAT and FQDESV (reference sequence). CDR3 sequence: CASSPGLASYEQYF. The CDR3 nucleotides are TGTGCCAGCAGCCCCGGACTAGCATCCTACGAGCAGTACTTC.

The V gene is TRBV30, the J gene TRBJ1-2; possible D gene TRBD1, 6 bases. The CDR3 runs 13 residues. Between the trimmed V and J ends, which lost 4 bases and 5 bases, there was a span of 14 bases. Per the germline V gene, CDR1 is GTSNPN and CDR2 is SVGIG (reference sequence). DNA for the CDR3: TGTGCCTGGAATCCACAGGGAACATATGGCTACACCTTC. Translated: CAWNPQGTYGYTF.

This clone was seen just once. V and J are TRBV9 and TRBJ2-3; TRBD1 matches 8 bases. The CDR3 has 15 residues. Germline-derived CDR1 and CDR2 are SGDLS and YYNGEE. Unmatched junction bases numbered 10, after V lost 6 bases and J lost 4 bases. The CDR3 DNA reads as TGTGCCAGCAACGTCGTGGACAGGGACGCAGATACGCAGTATTTT. Amino acid sequence: CASNVVDRDADTQYF.

V gene TRBV30 combines with J gene TRBJ2-1; 12 nucleotides align to TRBD2. Germline V gene lookup returns CDR1 GTSNPN and CDR2 SVGIG (reference sequence). V was pared by 3 bases and J by 9 bases, with 6 bases of the junction left unmatched. The CDR3 contains 14 residues. The CDR3 DNA reads TGTGCCTGGAGCGGACTAGCGGGGCCGGCTGAGCAGTTCTTC. It yields the protein CAWSGLAGPAEQFF.

As DNA, the CDR3 is TGTGCCAGCAGCTTAAGTGGCGGTGGGGGGGTGTACCAAGAGACCCAGTACTTC. This gives the protein CASSLSGGGGVYQETQYF. V gene TRBV7-2 combines with J gene TRBJ2-5, with 7 nucleotides matching TRBD2. The CDR3 consists of 18 residues. The germline V gene encodes CDR1 SGHTA and CDR2 FQGNSA. Germline trimming cut 2 bases from V and 0 bases from J; bases unmatched to any gene: 12.

This clone was seen a single time. The gene calls are TRBV28 and TRBJ1-5; a weak D match, TRBD1 (5 bases). This CDR3 is 15 amino acids long. CDR1 and CDR2 from the germline V gene are MDHEN and SYDVKM. Trimming shortened V by 5 bases and J by 0 bases, and 11 bases separated the two germline ends. The CDR3 is CASSRTGHSNQPQHF. CDR3 sequence (DNA): TGTGCCAGCAGTAGAACAGGACATAGCAATCAGCCCCAGCATTTT.

The rearrangement joins TRBV7-2 to TRBJ1-3; D is uncertain. Germline assignment: CDR1 SGHTA and CDR2 FQGNSA. Trimming pared 4 bases from V and 4 bases from J, leaving 14 bases between. The CDR3 length is 15 residues. The CDR3 nucleotides are TGTGCCAGCAGCTCTTCCCCTGGGAGCGGAAACACCATATATTTT. Protein product: CASSSSPGSGNTIYF.

The V gene is TRBV6-1, the J gene TRBJ1-5; tentatively, D is TRBD1 (5 bases). V lost 4 bases, J lost 0 bases, and 25 bases lay in between. The CDR3 has 20 amino acids. In germline, CDR1 is MNHNS, CDR2 SASEGT. CDR3 DNA: TGTGCCAGCAGTGGGCAGGGATTCTATTCAGCCGCAAATAGCAATCAGCCCCAGCATTTT. It encodes CASSGQGFYSAANSNQPQHF.

The chain joins TRBV7-2 to TRBJ2-5; 7 nucleotides line up with TRBD1. The CDR3 sequence is 13 residues long. With V trimmed by 4 bases and J by 4 bases, 3 bases remained unmatched. The germline V gene has CDR1 SGHTA and CDR2 FQGNSA. CDR3 coding DNA: TGTGCCAGCAGCTCGACAGGGATAGAGACCCAGTACTTC. It specifies CASSSTGIETQYF.

The V gene is TRBV9, the J gene TRBJ2-1; no clear D. Between the trimmed V and J ends, which lost 4 bases and 9 bases, there was a span of 11 bases. The CDR3 sequence is 12 residues long. CDR1 and CDR2 (germline): SGDLS, YYNGEE. Here the CDR3 DNA reads TGTGCCAGCAGCATGACAATATCTGAGCAGTTCTTC. Translated, it gives CASSMTISEQFF.

The chain has TRBV2 and TRBJ1-3; unclear D gene. The CDR3 loop spans 17 amino acids. The V end was cut by 1 base, the J end by 0 bases, with 13 bases between. Germline V lookup: CDR1 SNHLY, CDR2 FYNNEI. The CDR3 spells CASSEGWRTGSGNTIYF. CDR3 coding DNA: TGTGCCAGCAGTGAAGGGTGGAGAACCGGCTCTGGAAACACCATATATTTT.

This clone has a single count. V is TRBV28 and J is TRBJ1-3, with 7 bases that match TRBD1. Germline V gene lookup returns CDR1 MDHEN and CDR2 SYDVKM. Losses at the gene ends were 6 bases for V and 4 bases for J; bases not matched to a gene: 6. This CDR3 region has 14 residues. The CDR3 region has the DNA TGTGCCAGCAGCCCGACAGGGAGGGGAAACACCATATATTTT. Translation: CASSPTGRGNTIYF.

The genes are TRBV6-1 and TRBJ2-3, with 7 nucleotides matching TRBD1. The CDR3 runs 14 residues. In germline, CDR1 is MNHNS, CDR2 SASEGT. With V trimmed by 6 bases and J by 4 bases, 7 bases remained unmatched. CDR3 sequence reads: CASSRDREADTQYF. Written as DNA, the CDR3 is TGTGCCAGCAGCAGGGACAGAGAAGCAGATACGCAGTATTTT.

This rearrangement joins TRBV6-1 to TRBJ2-5; 10 bases map to TRBD1. The CDR3 has 14 residues. Looked up from germline, CDR1 is MNHNS and CDR2 is SASEGT. V lost 8 bases, J lost 1 base, and 4 bases stayed unmatched. The CDR3: CASGDRGFQETQYF. The CDR3 DNA sequence: TGTGCCAGCGGGGACAGGGGTTTCCAAGAGACCCAGTACTTC.

The chain combines TRBV5-1 with TRBJ2-5; 12 nucleotides align to TRBD2. The germline CDR1 and CDR2 sequences are SGHRS and YFSETQ. Germline trimming cut 0 bases from V and 5 bases from J; bases unmatched to any gene: 14. The CDR3 contains 19 residues. The CDR3 here is CASSLGLAGDRGARETQYF. In nucleotides, the CDR3 is TGCGCCAGCAGCTTGGGACTAGCGGGAGATCGTGGGGCGAGGGAGACCCAGTACTTC.

The chain carries TRBV2 and TRBJ1-1; D call uncertain. The length of the CDR3 is 15 residues. V gave up 7 bases and J gave up 5 bases, with 20 bases separating them. The V gene's germline CDR1 is SNHLY and CDR2 FYNNEI. The CDR3 sequence: CASTLLTSGTTEAFF. In DNA, the CDR3 is TGTGCCAGCACCTTACTGACTAGCGGAACAACTGAAGCTTTCTTT. The full variable domain, its missing parts supplied by reference TRBV2 and TRBJ1-1, is EPEVTQTPSHQVTQMGQEVILRCVPISNHLYFYWYRQILGQKVEFLVSFYNNEISEKSEIFDDQFSVERPDGSNFTLKIRSTKLEDSAMYFCASTLLTSGTTEAFFGQGTRLTVV.

This clone showed up just a few times. The rearrangement links TRBV6-5 to TRBJ1-6, with TRBD1 matching 9 bases. Germline V gene data show CDR1 as MNHEY and CDR2 as SVGAGI. The junction had 6 bases not matched to a gene; V was cut back by 4 bases and J by 5 bases. The CDR3 has 16 residues. The CDR3 nucleotides read TGTGCCAGCAGTTTTGGCCGGGACAGGGATAATTCACCCCTCCACTTT. The encoded protein is CASSFGRDRDNSPLHF.

This chain joins TRBV28 and TRBJ2-5, with 11 bases matching TRBD2. The CDR3 consists of 15 residues. V shed 10 bases and J 3 bases; nucleotides not matched to a gene: 10. CDR1 MDHEN and CDR2 SYDVKM come from the germline V gene. As DNA, the CDR3 is TGTGCCACCAACGGCGAGACTAGCGGGAAAGAGACCCAGTACTTC. Translated: CATNGETSGKETQYF. The variable domain in full, with the rest retrieved from reference TRBV28 and TRBJ2-5, is DVKVTQSSRYLVKRTGEKVFLECVQDMDHENMFWYRQDPGLGLRLIYFSYDVKMKEKGDIPEGYSVSREKKERFSLILESASTNQTSMYLCATNGETSGKETQYFGPGTRLLVL.

V is TRBV5-1 and J is TRBJ1-5; D not resolved. CDR1 and CDR2 (germline): SGHRS, YFSETQ. CDR3 length: 14 residues. V lost 1 base, J lost 3 bases, and 8 bases lay in between. The DNA for the CDR3 is TGCGCCAGCAGCTTGTCCGGGAACAATCAGCCCCAGCATTTT. Encoded protein: CASSLSGNNQPQHF.

This chain links TRBV9 with TRBJ2-3, with 12 bases lining up with TRBD2. Germline V gene lookup returns CDR1 SGDLS and CDR2 YYNGEE. The CDR3 has 16 amino acids. V lost 3 bases, J lost 5 bases, and 7 bases stayed unmatched. The CDR3 is CASSARTSGAGDTQYF. The CDR3 DNA reads TGTGCCAGCAGCGCCCGGACTAGCGGGGCGGGAGATACGCAGTATTTT.

The rearrangement joins TRBV4-1 to TRBJ2-2, with TRBD2 matching over 7 bases. CDR1 is MGHRA and CDR2 is YSYEKL in the germline V gene. The CDR3 covers 21 residues. The ends lost 2 bases at V and 0 bases at J; junction bases unmatched: 18. CDR3 in DNA: TGCGCCAGCAGCCAATCTCCCCTCTACGGCGGGGGAGAATCGAACACCGGGGAGCTGTTTTTT. Translating it yields CASSQSPLYGGGESNTGELFF.

This chain joins TRBV4-1 and TRBJ1-1; the D is unclear. This CDR3 contains 13 residues. Germline V lookup: CDR1 MGHRA, CDR2 YSYEKL. Trimming shortened V by 0 bases and J by 3 bases, and 5 bases separated the two germline ends. CDR3 bases: TGCGCCAGCAGCCAAGATCCGGACACTGAAGCTTTCTTT. Translation gives CASSQDPDTEAFF.

Comment on this clone: Different DNA sequences within this sample yield the same CDR3. CDR3 bases: TGTGCCAGCAGCCAAGGCAGACACACAGATACGCAGTATTTT. This translates into CASSQGRHTDTQYF. The V call is TRBV14, the J call TRBJ2-3; D not certain. This CDR3 region has 14 residues. Germline V gives CDR1 SGHDN, CDR2 FVKESK. The V end was cut by 1 base, the J end by 2 bases, with 7 bases between.

The CDR3: CASSPLESSNTIYF. As DNA, the CDR3 is TGTGCCAGCAGTCCCCTGGAGTCTTCAAACACCATATATTTT. The V gene is TRBV27, the J gene TRBJ1-3; no clear D gene. V lost 5 bases and J lost 6, with 14 bases in between. The CDR3 contains 14 residues. Germline CDR1 MNHEY, CDR2 SMNVEV (reference sequence).